This entry lists 31 T cell receptor beta chains sequenced from one sample in a study of T cells after yellow fever vaccination. TCRdb re-derived calls from the 5' RACE reads in MiXCR, one entry per CDR3 protein. The sample lists roughly 50,000 distinct CDR3 sequences, roughly 7.3% seen once, with around 28% in the top ten. The input for sequencing was CD8+ T cells sorted from PBMCs, taken about 2 weeks after the first yellow fever vaccination. These receptors all stem from a man aged 18 to 30 who received the YFV17D yellow fever vaccine.

This clonotype has a count of ten or more. This chain joins TRBV20-1 and TRBJ2-1; D is ambiguous. The germline gives CDR1 DFQATT, CDR2 SNEGSKA (reference sequence). The germline V and J ends were trimmed by 8 bases and 15 bases, with 17 bases remaining between them. The CDR3 is 10 amino acids. Here the CDR3 reads CSLQNNFRFF. The CDR3 nucleotides are TGCAGTCTACAGAACAATTTTCGGTTCTTC.

This clonotype was observed many times. The chain carries TRBV12-3 or TRBV12-4 and TRBJ2-7; a weak D match, TRBD2 (5 bases). CDR3 size: 13 residues. V shed 3 bases and J shed 1 base, with 7 bases lying between them. DNA for the CDR3: TGTGCCAGCAGTTTGGGGAGTTCCTACGAGCAGTACTTC. Protein: CASSLGSSYEQYF.

This clonotype was picked up many times. The rearrangement links TRBV13 to TRBJ2-5, with a weak D call TRBD1 (7 bases). CDR3 size: 14 residues. V was cut by 7 bases and J by 2 bases, with 14 bases left in between. CDR1 is PRHDT and CDR2 is FYEKMQ in the germline V gene (reference sequence). This CDR3 reads CASTSQGTQETQYF. The CDR3 DNA is TGTGCCAGCACCTCACAGGGGACTCAAGAGACCCAGTACTTC.

Many counts were recorded for this clonotype. This chain uses TRBV11-2 with TRBJ1-5, with D unresolved. The CDR3 contains 13 residues. The V end lost 3 bases, the J end lost 1 base, and 4 bases lay between the germline ends. Germline V CDR1 and CDR2: SGHAT, FQNNGV. CDR3 DNA sequence: TGTGCCAGCAGCTTGGTCAGCAATCAGCCCCAGCATTTT. Protein product: CASSLVSNQPQHF.

This clonotype was detected ten times or more. The V gene is TRBV7-8, the J gene TRBJ1-1; D is unresolved. The CDR3 consists of 14 residues. Germline V gene data show CDR1 as SGHVS and CDR2 as FQNEAQ. The ends were cut back, 0 bases at V and 1 base at J, with 6 bases in the middle. The CDR3 reads CASSLAPANTEAFF. The CDR3, as DNA: TGTGCCAGCAGCTTAGCGCCCGCGAACACTGAAGCTTTCTTT.

This clonotype was observed at least ten times. V usage is TRBV11-2 and J usage is TRBJ2-1; the D is unclear. The germline V gene has CDR1 SGHAT and CDR2 FQNNGV. Deletions cut 8 bases from V and 0 bases from J, with 14 bases between. This CDR3 contains 15 residues. The CDR3 here is CASASDPSSYNEQFF. CDR3 nucleotides: TGTGCCAGCGCCTCTGACCCGTCCTCCTACAATGAGCAGTTCTTC.

This clonotype was counted many times. The CDR3 nucleotides read TGTGCCAGCAGCTTAGGGGTCCAGGGGGAGACCCAGTACTTC. Protein product: CASSLGVQGETQYF. The rearrangement uses TRBV13 and TRBJ2-5; a weak D match, TRBD1 (6 bases). V lost 0 bases and J 5 bases, leaving 10 bases between the germline ends. The CDR3 loop spans 14 amino acids. The germline gives CDR1 PRHDT, CDR2 FYEKMQ (reference sequence).

This clonotype was counted many times. V is TRBV6-1 and J is TRBJ2-1, with 12 bases fitting TRBD2. V lost 8 bases, J lost 1 base, and 6 bases stayed unmatched. Germline V gene data show CDR1 as MNHNS and CDR2 as SASEGT. The CDR3 has 16 residues. The DNA for the CDR3 is TGTGCCAGCCAAACTAGCGGGGGGAGGTCCTACAATGAGCAGTTCTTC. Encoded protein: CASQTSGGRSYNEQFF.

This clonotype was picked up many times. The chain recombines TRBV29-1 with TRBJ1-1; D unresolved. The ends were cut back, 1 base at V and 3 bases at J, with 18 bases in the middle. The CDR3 totals 16 residues. The germline gives CDR1 SQVTM, CDR2 ANQGSEA. The DNA of the CDR3 is TGCAGCGTTGAAGGACGCTCGCGTCGACCATACACTGAAGCTTTCTTT. Protein: CSVEGRSRRPYTEAFF.

This clonotype was detected ten times or more. This chain links TRBV6-2 or TRBV6-3 with TRBJ2-2; D is possibly TRBD2 (5 bases). Trimming left V 6 bases short and J 0 bases short, with 8 bases between. CDR3 length: 14 residues. CDR1 MNHEY and CDR2 SVGEGT come from the germline V gene. The CDR3 is CASRDFANTGELFF. The CDR3 coding sequence is TGTGCCAGCAGGGACTTCGCGAACACCGGGGAGCTGTTTTTT.

In this sample, this clonotype turned up a few times. The V and J genes are TRBV28 and TRBJ2-2, with D unresolved. CDR1 MDHEN and CDR2 SYDVKM come from the germline V gene. With 1 base removed from V and 6 bases from J, the gap between germline ends came to 6 bases. The CDR3 runs 13 residues. The CDR3 spells CASSLYGAGELFF. The CDR3 DNA reads TGTGCCAGCAGTTTATATGGAGCCGGGGAGCTGTTTTTT.

This clonotype was picked up many times. This chain uses TRBV5-1 with TRBJ2-1; D gene unclear. Germline V gene sequence: CDR1 SGHRS, CDR2 YFSETQ. Trimming removed 0 bases at V and 0 bases at J, with 7 bases between. CDR3 length equals 15 residues. CDR3 loop: CASSLAELSYNEQFF. In DNA, the CDR3 is TGCGCCAGCAGCTTGGCCGAACTCTCCTACAATGAGCAGTTCTTC.

This clonotype was counted at least ten times. The chain uses TRBV12-3 or TRBV12-4 and TRBJ2-3; D tentatively fits TRBD1 or TRBD2 (6 bases each). The CDR3 extends over 14 amino acids. V shed 1 base and J shed 5 bases, with 10 bases lying between them. The CDR3 here is CASSLGGREDTQYF. CDR3 bases: TGTGCCAGCAGTTTAGGGGGGCGGGAAGATACGCAGTATTTT.

This clonotype was seen repeatedly, ten times or more. The V and J genes are TRBV29-1 and TRBJ1-1, with D possibly TRBD1 on 6 matching bases. CDR3 length: 13 amino acids. Germline lookup yields CDR1 SQVTM and CDR2 ANQGSEA. Trimming removed 7 bases from V and 5 bases from J, with 17 bases in between. The CDR3 loop reads CSARQALGTEAFF. DNA for the CDR3: TGCAGCGCCAGACAGGCCCTAGGGACTGAAGCTTTCTTT.

This clonotype was found many times. The V and J genes are TRBV7-9 and TRBJ2-1; perhaps TRBD2 as D (6 bases). In germline, CDR1 is SEHNR, CDR2 FQNEAQ (reference sequence). CDR3 length: 16 amino acids. V lost 5 bases and J lost 9, with 23 bases in between. CDR3 in DNA: TGTGCCAGCAGCACAGCCGGGACTTCAGCTAGTGTTGAGCAGTTCTTC. It specifies CASSTAGTSASVEQFF.

This clonotype was counted many times. The V gene is TRBV5-1, the J gene TRBJ2-7; 12 bases agree with TRBD1. Unmatched junction bases numbered 11, after V lost 3 bases and J lost 7 bases. Germline values: CDR1 SGHRS, CDR2 YFSETQ. The CDR3 has 16 residues. The CDR3 coding sequence is TGCGCCAGCAGCTGGGCGGGGACAGGGGGCACCGGGGAGCAGTACTTC. Protein product: CASSWAGTGGTGEQYF.

This clonotype has ten or more counts. The chain couples TRBV21-1 to TRBJ2-7. TRBV21-1 has pseudogene status. The CDR3 is 11 residues long. This CDR3 reads CATVLPYEQYV. CDR3 coding DNA: TGTGCCACCGTTCTTCCTTACGAGCAGTACGTC.

Of note for this clonotype: A much larger clone sits a single nucleotide away, making a read error possible. The chain has TRBV12-3 or TRBV12-4 and TRBJ2-3; no definite D call. Between the trimmed V and J ends, which lost 5 bases and 1 base, there was a span of 13 bases. The CDR3 is made up of 15 amino acids. This CDR3 is CASSPLVGCTDTQYF. Here the CDR3 DNA reads TGTGCCAGCAGTCCTCTAGTCGGGTGCACAGATACGCAGTATTTT.

This clonotype was picked up many times. This chain joins TRBV5-1 and TRBJ1-1, with D tentatively TRBD1 (5 bases). Germline V CDR1 and CDR2: SGHRS, YFSETQ. CDR3 length: 15 amino acids. Trimming took off 4 bases at V and 5 bases at J, with 18 bases between the two ends. The CDR3 protein is CASSMEQGLSTEAFF. The DNA for the CDR3 is TGCGCCAGCAGCATGGAGCAGGGATTGAGTACTGAAGCTTTCTTT.

This clonotype was detected ten times or more. CDR3 bases: TGTGCCAGCAGCACGGCAGGTGGAGGAGAGACCCAGTACTTC. This gives the protein CASSTAGGGETQYF. The chain has TRBV7-9 and TRBJ2-5; D is possibly TRBD2 (5 bases). This CDR3 contains 14 residues. The germline V and J ends were trimmed by 5 bases and 4 bases, with 14 bases remaining between them. Germline V gene sequence: CDR1 SEHNR, CDR2 FQNEAQ (reference sequence).

This chain joins TRBV10-3 and TRBJ2-7; D may be TRBD2 (6 bases). The CDR3 sequence is 16 residues long. Trimming took off 5 bases at V and 5 bases at J, with 22 bases between the two ends. The germline gives CDR1 ENHRY, CDR2 SYGVKD. The CDR3 bases are TGTGCCATCAGTCCTGTTGACGGGGGTGCAGTCCACGAGCAGTACGTC. Its protein product is CAISPVDGGAVHEQYV.

This clonotype was counted at least ten times. The chain links TRBV7-2 to TRBJ2-3; 9 bases are shared with TRBD2. This CDR3 is built from 15 residues. Germline V gene sequence: CDR1 SGHTA, CDR2 FQGNSA. Trimming at V came to 1 base and at J to 4 bases, leaving 3 bases not matched to a gene. CDR3 nucleotides: TGTGCCAGCAGCTTAGTGCGGGGGGGCCCAGATACGCAGTATTTT. This sequence encodes CASSLVRGGPDTQYF.

The genes are TRBV20-1 and TRBJ2-7; 12 nucleotides agree with TRBD2. The CDR3 spans 17 residues. The germline CDR1 and CDR2 sequences are DFQATT and SNEGSKA (reference sequence). CDR3 DNA: TGCTGTGCCACCCGCGGACTAGCGGGGCTTAGCTCCTACGAGCAGTACGTC. Protein sequence: CCATRGLAGLSSYEQYV.

This clonotype was counted at least ten times. One end of the junction does not line up with germline, which may come from a read error. The chain is built from TRBV29-1 and TRBJ2-1, with TRBD2 matching over 11 bases. Germline CDR1 is SQVTM and CDR2 is ANQGSEA. The CDR3 is 12 amino acids. The CDR3 loop is CSVDIAGGHSIF. In DNA form, the CDR3 reads TGCAGCGTTGACATAGCGGGGGGGCATTCGATCTTC.

This clonotype showed up many times. V is TRBV7-6 and J is TRBJ1-5; possible D gene TRBD1, 5 bases. The germline gives CDR1 SGHVS, CDR2 FNYEAQ. V was cut by 4 bases and J by 3 bases, with 13 bases left in between. The CDR3 has 15 residues. CDR3 amino acids: CASSWGPDINQPQHF. The CDR3 DNA follows: TGTGCCAGCAGCTGGGGACCGGACATCAATCAGCCCCAGCATTTT.

This clonotype was detected many times. The chain is built from TRBV12-3 or TRBV12-4 and TRBJ2-2; D unclear. Trimming stripped 7 bases from V and 6 bases from J, with 9 bases between. This CDR3 is built from 12 residues. CDR3 bases: TGTGCCAGCAACCTCGACGCCGGGGAGCTGTTTTTT. Amino acids: CASNLDAGELFF.

This clonotype has at least ten counts. This chain links TRBV7-9 with TRBJ1-1, with D unresolved. Germline-derived CDR1 and CDR2 are SEHNR and FQNEAQ (reference sequence). V lost 2 bases, J lost 7 bases, and 8 bases lay in between. The CDR3 loop spans 12 amino acids. This CDR3 reads CASSLTSIEAFF. The CDR3 bases are TGTGCCAGCAGCTTAACCTCAATTGAAGCTTTCTTT.

In this sample, this clonotype turned up many times. The chain couples TRBV5-1 to TRBJ2-3; 12 positions match TRBD2. V was clipped by 5 bases and J by 6 bases; unmatched bases: 7. The CDR3 has 15 amino acids. From germline, CDR1 is SGHRS and CDR2 YFSETQ. The DNA of the CDR3 is TGCGCCAGCAGAACTCGACTAGCGGGGGCCGATACGCAGTATTTT. This sequence encodes CASRTRLAGADTQYF.

This clonotype showed up many times. V is TRBV20-1 and J is TRBJ2-1; 16 bases match TRBD2. Trimming took 7 bases from V and 8 from J; bases not matched to a gene: 2. Germline V lookup: CDR1 DFQATT, CDR2 SNEGSKA (reference sequence). The length of the CDR3 is 13 residues. The CDR3 DNA is TGCAGTGGGGGACTAGCGGGGGGGTATGAGCAGTTCTTC. It is translated as CSGGLAGGYEQFF.

This clonotype showed up many times. This chain uses TRBV3-1 with TRBJ2-1, with D possibly being TRBD1 (6 bases). CDR3 length: 12 amino acids. Trimming cost V 4 bases and J 8 bases, with 9 bases left between them. Germline V gives CDR1 LGHDT, CDR2 YNNKEL (reference sequence). In DNA, the CDR3 is TGTGCCAGCAGCCGGACAGTGGATGAGCAGTTCTTC. Translation: CASSRTVDEQFF.

The chain has TRBV7-2 and TRBJ2-5; 10 positions match TRBD2. This CDR3 spans 17 amino acids. The germline V gene has CDR1 SGHTA and CDR2 FQGNSA. The V segment lost 0 bases and the J segment 13 bases; nucleotides outside the gene matches: 17. The CDR3 nucleotides read TGTGCCAGCAGCTTAGCCGGGCCTAGCGGGGGTCGGGAGACCGTGTACTTC. It specifies CASSLAGPSGGRETVYF.